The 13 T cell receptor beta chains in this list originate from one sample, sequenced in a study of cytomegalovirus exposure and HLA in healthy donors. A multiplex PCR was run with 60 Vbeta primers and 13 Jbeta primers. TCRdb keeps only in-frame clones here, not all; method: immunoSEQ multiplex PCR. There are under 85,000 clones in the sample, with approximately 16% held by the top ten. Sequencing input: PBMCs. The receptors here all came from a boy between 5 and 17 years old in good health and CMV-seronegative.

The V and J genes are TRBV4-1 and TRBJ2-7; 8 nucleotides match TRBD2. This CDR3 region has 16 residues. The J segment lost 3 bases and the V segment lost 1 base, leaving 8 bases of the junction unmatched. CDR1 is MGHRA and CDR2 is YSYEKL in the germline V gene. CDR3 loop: CASSQGEELAVYEQYF. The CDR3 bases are TGCGCCAGCAGCCAAGGCGAGGAACTAGCGGTCTACGAGCAGTACTTC.

The chain's CDR3 is CAWSVLVGNQPQHF. The CDR3, as DNA: TGTGCCTGGAGTGTACTAGTTGGCAATCAGCCCCAGCATTTT. The chain uses TRBV30 and TRBJ1-5; D is undetermined. The V end lost 0 bases, the J end lost 2 bases, and 8 bases lay between the germline ends. From germline, CDR1 is GTSNPN and CDR2 SVGIG (reference sequence). The CDR3 is 14 amino acids.

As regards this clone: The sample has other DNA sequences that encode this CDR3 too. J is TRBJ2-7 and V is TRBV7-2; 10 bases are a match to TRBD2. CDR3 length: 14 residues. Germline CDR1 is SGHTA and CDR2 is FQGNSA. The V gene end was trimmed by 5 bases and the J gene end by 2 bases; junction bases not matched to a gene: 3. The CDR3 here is CASSRTSGTYEQYF. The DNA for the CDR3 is TGTGCCAGCAGCCGAACTAGCGGGACCTACGAGCAGTACTTC.

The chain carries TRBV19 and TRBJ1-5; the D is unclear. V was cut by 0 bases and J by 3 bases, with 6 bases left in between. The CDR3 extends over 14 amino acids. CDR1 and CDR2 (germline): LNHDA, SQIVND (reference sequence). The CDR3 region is CASSIEAFNQPQHF. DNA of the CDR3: TGTGCCAGTAGTATAGAGGCCTTCAATCAGCCCCAGCATTTT.

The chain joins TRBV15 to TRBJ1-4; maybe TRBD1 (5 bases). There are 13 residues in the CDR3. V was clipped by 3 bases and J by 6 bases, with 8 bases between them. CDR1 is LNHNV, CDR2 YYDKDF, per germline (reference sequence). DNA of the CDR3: TGTGCCACCAGCAGGGGGCAGGATGAAAAACTGTTTTTT. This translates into CATSRGQDEKLFF.

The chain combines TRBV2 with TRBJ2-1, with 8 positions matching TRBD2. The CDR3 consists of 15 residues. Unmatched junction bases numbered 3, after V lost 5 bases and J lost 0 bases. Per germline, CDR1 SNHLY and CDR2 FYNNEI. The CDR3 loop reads CASSYSGSSYNEQFF. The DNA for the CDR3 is TGTGCCAGCAGTTACAGCGGGAGCTCCTACAATGAGCAGTTCTTC.

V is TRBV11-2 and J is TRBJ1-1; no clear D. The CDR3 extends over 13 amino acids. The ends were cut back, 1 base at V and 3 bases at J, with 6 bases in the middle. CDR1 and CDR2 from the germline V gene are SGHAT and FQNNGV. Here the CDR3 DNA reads TGTGCCAGCAGCTTAGGGGCGCACACTGAAGCTTTCTTT. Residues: CASSLGAHTEAFF.

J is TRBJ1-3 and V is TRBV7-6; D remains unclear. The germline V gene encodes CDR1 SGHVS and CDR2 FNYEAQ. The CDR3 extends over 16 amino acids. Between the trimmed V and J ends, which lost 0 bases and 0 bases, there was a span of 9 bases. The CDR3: CASSLAVVASGNTIYF. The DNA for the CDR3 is TGTGCCAGCAGCTTAGCGGTCGTGGCCTCTGGAAACACCATATATTTT.

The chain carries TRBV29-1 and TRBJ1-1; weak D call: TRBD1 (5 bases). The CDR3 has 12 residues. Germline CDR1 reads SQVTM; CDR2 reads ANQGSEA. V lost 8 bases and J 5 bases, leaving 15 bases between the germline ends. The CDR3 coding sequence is TGCAGCTTTAAACAGGTTGGGACTGAAGCTTTCTTT. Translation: CSFKQVGTEAFF.

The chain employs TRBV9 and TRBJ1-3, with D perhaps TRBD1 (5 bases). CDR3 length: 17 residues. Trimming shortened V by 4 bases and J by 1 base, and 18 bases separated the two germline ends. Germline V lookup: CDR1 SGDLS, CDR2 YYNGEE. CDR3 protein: CASSPHPSAGSGNTIYF. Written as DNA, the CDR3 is TGTGCCAGCAGCCCTCATCCGTCGGCAGGGTCTGGAAACACCATATATTTT.

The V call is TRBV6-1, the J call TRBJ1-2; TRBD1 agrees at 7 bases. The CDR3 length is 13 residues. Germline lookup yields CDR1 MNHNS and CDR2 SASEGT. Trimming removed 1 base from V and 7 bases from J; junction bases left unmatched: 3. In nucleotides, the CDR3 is TGTGCCAGCAGTGAAGGGACAGGCGCTGGCTACACCTTC. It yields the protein CASSEGTGAGYTF.

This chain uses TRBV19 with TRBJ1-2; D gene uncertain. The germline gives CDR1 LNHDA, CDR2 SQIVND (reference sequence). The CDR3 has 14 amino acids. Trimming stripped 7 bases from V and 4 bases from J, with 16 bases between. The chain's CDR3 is CASNPPDSGYGYTF. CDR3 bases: TGTGCCAGTAATCCCCCGGACTCAGGCTATGGCTACACCTTC.

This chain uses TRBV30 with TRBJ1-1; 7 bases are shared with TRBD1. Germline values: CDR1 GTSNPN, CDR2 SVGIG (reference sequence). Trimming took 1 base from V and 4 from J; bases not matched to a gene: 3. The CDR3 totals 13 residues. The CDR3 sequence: CAWSGQGGTEAFF. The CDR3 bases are TGTGCCTGGAGTGGGCAGGGGGGCACTGAAGCTTTCTTT.